This T cell receptor beta chain was observed in a study of blood T cell repertoires in COVID-19. Among Cohort 3 donors, those recovered had two negative PCRs, clearance, or symptom resolution. In the study's own analysis: Estimates of nucleated cell counts were drawn from the amplification of reference gene primers. Profiled with immunoSEQ multiplex PCR; TCRdb holds only in-frame clones, not every one. V, J and clone size were drawn from that table, and D and trimming were deduced from the DNA. Of some 400,000 clones in the sample, roughly 90% were seen once. The sequence was obtained from a woman younger than 45 who had recovered from COVID-19. Sequenced sample: PBMCs or T cells enriched from blood (not recorded which).

CDR3 in amino acids: CASSIVVRGQGYTF. CDR3 DNA sequence: TGTGCCAGTAGTATCGTTGTCAGGGGGCAAGGCTACACCTTC. The gene calls are TRBV19 and TRBJ1-2; TRBD1 matches 8 bases. CDR1 is LNHDA and CDR2 is SQIVND in the germline V gene (reference sequence). The ends lost 3 bases at V and 8 bases at J; junction bases unmatched: 8. The CDR3 covers 14 residues.